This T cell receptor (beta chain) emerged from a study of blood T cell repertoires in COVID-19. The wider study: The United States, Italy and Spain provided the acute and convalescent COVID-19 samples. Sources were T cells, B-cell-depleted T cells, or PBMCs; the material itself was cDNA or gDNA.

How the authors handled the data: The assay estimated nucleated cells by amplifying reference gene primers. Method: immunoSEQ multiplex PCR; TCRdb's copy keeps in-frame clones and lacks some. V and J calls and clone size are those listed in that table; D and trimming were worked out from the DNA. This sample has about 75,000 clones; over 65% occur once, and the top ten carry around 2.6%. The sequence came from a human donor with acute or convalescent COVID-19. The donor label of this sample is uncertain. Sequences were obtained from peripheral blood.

This chain's CDR3 is CASSRQASNEKLFF. CDR3 bases: TGTGCCAGTAGTCGACAGGCTTCTAATGAAAAACTGTTTTTT. This chain joins TRBV19 and TRBJ1-4; tentative D call: TRBD1 (6 bases). CDR1 and CDR2 (germline): LNHDA, SQIVND (reference sequence). Between the trimmed V and J ends, which lost 5 bases and 3 bases, there was a span of 10 bases. This CDR3 has 14 residues.